This TCR beta chain is from a study of blood T cell repertoires in COVID-19. The CDR3 contains 16 residues. Looked up from germline, CDR1 is MNHEY and CDR2 is SVGAGI. The V and J ends lost 0 bases and 5 bases, in that order; junction bases with no gene match: 3. As handled by the study authors: Amplification of reference gene primers was used by the study to estimate nucleated cell counts. The protocol was immunoSEQ multiplex PCR, while the TCRdb copy is restricted to in-frame clones and leaves out a portion. Clone size and the V and J calls come from that table; the DNA yielded D and trimming. The sample has approximately 250,000 clones; 84% are singletons.

This chain connects TRBV6-5 to TRBJ2-1; 11 nucleotides line up with TRBD2. The receptor comes from a man between 45 and 60 years old with acute or convalescent COVID-19. Source material: peripheral blood. The CDR3 DNA sequence: TGTGCCAGCAGTTACTCGTTAGCGGGGGGGGACAATGAGCAGTTCTTC. It specifies CASSYSLAGGDNEQFF.